Shown below are 31 T cell receptor beta chains from a single sample sequenced in a study of identical twins. TCRdb independently ran MiXCR on the 5' RACE reads; one entry per CDR3 protein. Among 240,000 or so distinct CDR3 sequences listed, approximately 7% were seen once. These data were likewise used in another study, on yellow fever vaccine responses in identical twins.

Sequences were obtained from memory (CD45RO+) T cells sorted from blood. The receptors here all came from a woman in her late teens or twenties in good health.

There are many counts of this clonotype. The genes are TRBV20-1 and TRBJ2-7; 7 bases are shared with TRBD1. The V gene's germline CDR1 is DFQATT and CDR2 SNEGSKA (reference sequence). The V segment lost 1 base and the J segment 3 bases; nucleotides outside the gene matches: 12. CDR3 length: 16 amino acids. CDR3 bases: TGCAGTGCTAGAGCTGTAGGGGGCGTGGTTGGCTACGAGCAGTACTTC. Its translation: CSARAVGGVVGYEQYF.

The chain recombines TRBV7-9 with TRBJ2-5, with D unclear. The germline CDR1 and CDR2 sequences are SEHNR and FQNEAQ (reference sequence). The germline V and J ends were trimmed by 3 bases and 7 bases, with 15 bases remaining between them. The CDR3 length is 14 residues. The CDR3 bases are TGTGCCAGCAGCTTTAGTGACCCTGGGGTGACCCAGTACTTC. Encoded protein: CASSFSDPGVTQYF.

Only a few counts were recorded for this clonotype. The V call is TRBV9, the J call TRBJ2-2, with D possibly being TRBD1 (5 bases). Germline V gene data show CDR1 as SGDLS and CDR2 as YYNGEE. The CDR3 is made up of 15 amino acids. The V and J ends lost 4 bases and 2 bases respectively, with 12 bases between them. The CDR3 loop reads CASSLGVTNTGELFF. CDR3 DNA: TGTGCCAGCAGCCTAGGGGTCACTAACACCGGGGAGCTGTTTTTT.

The chain carries TRBV2 and TRBJ2-6; 10 bases are shared with TRBD1. CDR1 is SNHLY, CDR2 FYNNEI, per germline. The CDR3 length is 16 residues. The J segment lost 3 bases and the V segment lost 6 bases, leaving 5 bases of the junction unmatched. This CDR3 reads CASSRQGAGGANVLTF. CDR3 in DNA: TGTGCCAGCAGCAGACAGGGGGCGGGTGGGGCCAACGTCCTGACTTTC.

The table lists this clonotype with a few counts. The chain combines TRBV5-5 with TRBJ2-2; D is perhaps TRBD1 (5 bases). Trimming left V 2 bases short and J 7 bases short, with 9 bases between. The CDR3 runs 13 residues. CDR1 is SGHKS and CDR2 is YYEKEE in the germline V gene (reference sequence). CDR3 in DNA: TGTGCCAGCAGCTTTCAGGGCCTCGGGGAGCTGTTTTTT. Translated, it gives CASSFQGLGELFF. The full variable domain, completed using reference TRBV5-5 and TRBJ2-2, is DAGVTQSPTHLIKTRGQQVTLRCSPISGHKSVSWYQQVLGQGPQFIFQYYEKEERGRGNFPDRFSARQFPNYSSELNVNALLLGDSALYLCASSFQGLGELFFGEGSRLTVL.

The V and J genes are TRBV15 and TRBJ2-1; tentative D call: TRBD1 (6 bases). Trimming cost V 7 bases and J 7 bases, with 20 bases left between them. In germline, CDR1 is LNHNV, CDR2 YYDKDF (reference sequence). This CDR3 is built from 15 residues. DNA for the CDR3: TGTGCCACCAAATTACAGGGCCGGCCGAGAAATGAGCAGTTCTTC. Residues: CATKLQGRPRNEQFF.

This clonotype was seen many times. This sequence joins TRBV14 and TRBJ2-2, with D uncertain. The CDR3 covers 13 residues. The germline V gene has CDR1 SGHDN and CDR2 FVKESK. V lost 2 bases and J 6 bases, leaving 7 bases between the germline ends. CDR3 bases: TGTGCCAGCAGCCAACGAGCGTCCGGGGAGCTGTTTTTT. This translates into CASSQRASGELFF.

In its sample, this clonotype was seen many times. J is TRBJ1-2 and V is TRBV5-8; D perhaps matches TRBD1 (5 bases). V lost 9 bases and J 4 bases, leaving 25 bases between the germline ends. This CDR3 contains 16 residues. Germline loops: CDR1 SGHTS, CDR2 YDEGEE. The CDR3 DNA reads as TGTGCCAACCGTACGACCGGGACGGTAGTATCCTATGGCTACACCTTC. Its protein is CANRTTGTVVSYGYTF.

A few counts support this clonotype. This chain uses TRBV10-3 with TRBJ2-2; 8 positions match TRBD1. The length of the CDR3 is 16 residues. J lost 3 bases, V lost 5 bases, and 8 bases had no gene match. Germline assignment: CDR1 ENHRY and CDR2 SYGVKD. CDR3 sequence: CAISHTRGPDTGELFF. For the CDR3, the DNA is TGTGCCATCAGTCACACCAGGGGGCCGGACACCGGGGAGCTGTTTTTT.

This clonotype has a count of ten or more. CDR3 amino acids: CASQRDKNTGELFF. The CDR3 bases are TGTGCCAGCCAACGGGACAAGAACACCGGGGAGCTGTTTTTT. The chain joins TRBV10-3 to TRBJ2-2; D might be TRBD1 (6 bases). V lost 10 bases and J lost 1, with 13 bases in between. This CDR3 is built from 14 residues. Germline V gene data show CDR1 as ENHRY and CDR2 as SYGVKD.

This clonotype was seen more than once but under ten times. The rearrangement uses TRBV6-1 and TRBJ1-6; 10 bases are a match to TRBD1. The CDR3 is made up of 14 amino acids. V lost 5 bases, J lost 10 bases, and 5 bases stayed unmatched. Germline assignment: CDR1 MNHNS and CDR2 SASEGT. The CDR3 bases are TGTGCCAGCAGTCCCGGGACAGGGGCATCACCCCTCCACTTT. It encodes CASSPGTGASPLHF.

This clonotype has at least ten counts. The genes are TRBV10-3 and TRBJ1-5; possible D gene TRBD1, 6 bases. The CDR3 runs to 16 residues. V lost 0 bases and J lost 0, with 9 bases in between. CDR1 and CDR2 from the germline V gene are ENHRY and SYGVKD. This chain's CDR3 is CAISESGGNSNQPQHF. DNA for the CDR3: TGTGCCATCAGTGAGTCAGGGGGGAATAGCAATCAGCCCCAGCATTTT.

The chain joins TRBV10-2 to TRBJ2-1, with 13 nucleotides matching TRBD2. V shed 9 bases, J shed 6 bases, and the junction held 5 bases outside the gene matches. Germline V gene lookup returns CDR1 WSHSY and CDR2 SAAADI. This CDR3 is built from 14 residues. CDR3 sequence reads: CASGLAGAGNEQFF. DNA of the CDR3: TGCGCCAGTGGACTAGCGGGAGCTGGCAATGAGCAGTTCTTC.

This clonotype has a handful of counts. The rearrangement uses TRBV6-5 and TRBJ2-1; 7 bases match TRBD1. CDR1 is MNHEY and CDR2 is SVGAGI in the germline V gene. Losses at the gene ends were 5 bases for V and 6 bases for J; bases not matched to a gene: 13. This CDR3 contains 16 residues. Written as DNA, the CDR3 is TGTGCCAGCAGTCATCGACAGGGCAGAGGGTCCAATGAGCAGTTCTTC. This translates into CASSHRQGRGSNEQFF.

As DNA, the CDR3 is TGTGCCACCAGTGATTTCTATTGGGGCTACACCTTC. This sequence encodes CATSDFYWGYTF. This chain links TRBV24-1 with TRBJ1-2; no clear D gene. Looked up from germline, CDR1 is KGHDR and CDR2 is SFDVKD. The CDR3 loop spans 12 amino acids. The V and J ends lost 1 base and 8 bases respectively, with 7 bases between them.

The sample holds a few counts of this clonotype. The chain is built from TRBV11-2 and TRBJ1-5; D call uncertain. V gave up 0 bases and J gave up 10 bases, with 13 bases separating them. Per the germline V gene, CDR1 is SGHAT and CDR2 is FQNNGV. The CDR3 contains 14 residues. This CDR3 is CASSLEPQSRPQHF. CDR3 in DNA: TGTGCCAGCAGCTTAGAACCACAAAGCCGCCCCCAGCATTTT.

This chain joins TRBV19 and TRBJ1-1, with 7 bases lining up with TRBD1. J lost 4 bases, V lost 4 bases, and 6 bases had no gene match. The CDR3 extends over 14 amino acids. The germline V gene has CDR1 LNHDA and CDR2 SQIVND (reference sequence). CDR3 residues: CASSSRTGPTEAFF. CDR3 coding DNA: TGTGCCAGTAGTAGTCGGACAGGTCCCACTGAAGCTTTCTTT.

This clonotype has a count of ten or more. V and J are TRBV7-6 and TRBJ2-7, with D possibly being TRBD2 (6 bases). V was trimmed by 1 base and J by 0 bases, leaving 10 bases between them. The germline V gene encodes CDR1 SGHVS and CDR2 FNYEAQ. This CDR3 spans 15 amino acids. In DNA, the CDR3 is TGTGCCAGCAGCTTAGACGCGGGGAGCTCCTACGAGCAGTACTTC. It encodes CASSLDAGSSYEQYF.

The CDR3, as DNA: TGTGCCAGCAGTTATAGGCAGGGGTTAACCGGGGAGCTGTTTTTT. Translated, it gives CASSYRQGLTGELFF. The V call is TRBV6-2 or TRBV6-3, the J call TRBJ2-2, with a tentative D call TRBD1 (6 bases). Trimming removed 3 bases from V and 5 bases from J, with 13 bases in between. Germline CDR1 reads MNHEY; CDR2 reads SVGEGT. This CDR3 is built from 15 residues.

This clonotype has only a few counts. The rearrangement joins TRBV27 to TRBJ2-3, with TRBD2 identical over 7 bases. Trimming removed 4 bases from V and 1 base from J; junction bases left unmatched: 20. CDR1 MNHEY and CDR2 SMNVEV come from the germline V gene (reference sequence). The CDR3 length is 20 residues. DNA for the CDR3: TGTGCCAGCAGTTCTCCCCGGGGAGGGCTCATCCTTCCTGGCACAGATACGCAGTATTTT. It is translated as CASSSPRGGLILPGTDTQYF.

This chain joins TRBV5-5 and TRBJ1-4; unclear D gene. The CDR3 contains 13 residues. Germline-derived CDR1 and CDR2 are SGHKS and YYEKEE (reference sequence). The V and J ends lost 2 bases and 5 bases respectively, with 7 bases between them. The CDR3 sequence: CASSFGKNEKLFF. The CDR3 DNA sequence: TGTGCCAGCAGCTTCGGAAAGAATGAAAAACTGTTTTTT.

This clonotype showed up just a few times. The J gene is TRBJ2-7, the V gene TRBV3-1; weak D call: TRBD2 (6 bases). Germline CDR1 is LGHDT and CDR2 is YNNKEL (reference sequence). The CDR3 loop spans 15 amino acids. Trimming shortened V by 0 bases and J by 7 bases, and 16 bases separated the two germline ends. The CDR3 nucleotides read TGTGCCAGCAGCCAAGATTTGGGCGGGGTCAGGGAGCAGTACTTC. This translates into CASSQDLGGVREQYF.

This clonotype was observed a handful of times. The chain has TRBV27 and TRBJ2-7; perhaps D is TRBD1 or TRBD2 (5 bases each). CDR1 and CDR2 from the germline V gene are MNHEY and SMNVEV (reference sequence). V was cut by 6 bases and J by 3 bases, with 15 bases left in between. This CDR3 spans 14 amino acids. The CDR3 DNA is TGTGCCAGCAGCTGGGGCATTGGAGGCTACGAGCAGTACTTC. It is translated as CASSWGIGGYEQYF.

This clonotype appeared a few times. The genes are TRBV7-4 and TRBJ2-2; no clear D gene. The CDR3 runs 15 residues. V lost 5 bases, J lost 4 bases, and 14 bases lay in between. CDR1 is SGHVT, CDR2 SQSDAQ, per germline. As DNA, the CDR3 is TGTGCCAGCAGCATTCTTCTAATGAGCACCGGGGAGCTGTTTTTT. It specifies CASSILLMSTGELFF.

This chain's CDR3 is CASSFNSPSGANVLTF. CDR3 nucleotide sequence: TGTGCCAGCAGTTTCAACTCACCCTCTGGGGCCAACGTCCTGACTTTC. The chain joins TRBV27 to TRBJ2-6; D is unclear. Trimming took off 3 bases at V and 0 bases at J, with 9 bases between the two ends. The CDR3 has 16 amino acids. The V gene's germline CDR1 is MNHEY and CDR2 SMNVEV (reference sequence).

This clonotype appeared many times. The genes are TRBV4-1 and TRBJ1-2; TRBD1 aligns across 7 bases. In germline, CDR1 is MGHRA, CDR2 YSYEKL. This CDR3 comprises 14 residues. V dropped 0 bases and J dropped 6; count of bases not matched to a gene: 4. CDR3 nucleotide sequence: TGCGCCAGCAGCCAAGATTCACAGGGGAATGGCTACACCTTC. Protein sequence: CASSQDSQGNGYTF.

In its sample, this clonotype was seen a few times. The chain has TRBV5-1 and TRBJ2-5, with TRBD2 matching 8 bases. The V segment lost 4 bases and the J segment 2 bases; nucleotides outside the gene matches: 10. This CDR3 has 16 amino acids. Germline V CDR1 and CDR2: SGHRS, YFSETQ. The CDR3 DNA follows: TGCGCCAGCAGCCTGGTAGGCGGGGGGAGACAAGAGACCCAGTACTTC. Encoded protein: CASSLVGGGRQETQYF.

CDR3 sequence reads: CASSPWGPGTSGTYEQYF. CDR3 DNA: TGTGCCAGCAGTCCCTGGGGGCCTGGGACTAGCGGGACGTACGAGCAGTACTTC. This sequence joins TRBV12-3 or TRBV12-4 and TRBJ2-7; TRBD2 matches at 13 bases. The CDR3 is made up of 18 amino acids. V dropped 5 bases and J dropped 4; count of bases not matched to a gene: 14.

The count of this clonotype is one. The rearrangement joins TRBV29-1 to TRBJ2-1, with 7 bases lining up with TRBD2. The CDR3 covers 13 residues. Germline CDR1 is SQVTM and CDR2 is ANQGSEA. The V gene end was trimmed by 5 bases and the J gene end by 10 bases; junction bases not matched to a gene: 11. This CDR3 reads CSVKWTSFGEQFF. Here the CDR3 DNA reads TGCAGCGTTAAATGGACTAGTTTTGGCGAGCAGTTCTTC.

This clonotype was found many times. This rearrangement joins TRBV12-3 or TRBV12-4 to TRBJ1-2; maybe TRBD1 (6 bases). Trimming pared 3 bases from V and 8 bases from J, leaving 13 bases between. CDR3 length: 13 residues. The CDR3 region is CASSLSRGAGYTF. The CDR3 DNA is TGTGCCAGCAGTTTGAGCAGGGGTGCGGGCTACACCTTC.

Turning to this clonotype: A junction boundary mismatches the germline segment, possibly from a read error. The chain employs TRBV6-1 and TRBJ2-1, with D perhaps matching TRBD1 (6 bases). The CDR3 spans 14 residues. The germline V gene encodes CDR1 MNHNS and CDR2 SASEGT. CDR3 sequence: CTSSSPGASNEQFF. CDR3 nucleotides: TGTACCAGCAGCTCTCCAGGGGCGAGCAATGAGCAGTTCTTC.